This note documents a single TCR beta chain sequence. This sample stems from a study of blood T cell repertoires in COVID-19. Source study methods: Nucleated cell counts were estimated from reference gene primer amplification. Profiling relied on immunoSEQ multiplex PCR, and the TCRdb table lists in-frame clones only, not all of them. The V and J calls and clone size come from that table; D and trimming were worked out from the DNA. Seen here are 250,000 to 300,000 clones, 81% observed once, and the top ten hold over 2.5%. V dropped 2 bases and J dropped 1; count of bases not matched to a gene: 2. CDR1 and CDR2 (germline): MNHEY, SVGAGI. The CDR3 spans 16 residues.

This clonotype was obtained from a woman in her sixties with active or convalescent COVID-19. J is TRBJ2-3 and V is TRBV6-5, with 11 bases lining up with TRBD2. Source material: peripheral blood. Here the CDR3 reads CASSYTLAGGTDTQYF. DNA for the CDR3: TGTGCCAGCAGTTACACACTAGCGGGGGGCACAGATACGCAGTATTTT.